This TCR beta chain was observed in a study of blood T cell repertoires in COVID-19. Looking at the study overall: Sample material is recorded as cDNA or gDNA derived from T cells, B-cell-depleted T cells, or PBMCs.

Authors' methods: Reference gene primer amplification gave estimated nucleated cell counts. Repertoires were generated with immunoSEQ multiplex PCR, while TCRdb's copy carries only in-frame clones and drops some. V, J and clone size reflect that table, while D and trimming were determined from the DNA. This repertoire shows roughly 26,000 clones, around 60% found once; its top ten account for 7.3%. This clone was found a few times. Trimming pared 10 bases from V and 5 bases from J, leaving 8 bases between. This CDR3 contains 11 residues. Per the germline V gene, CDR1 is MGHRA and CDR2 is YSYEKL. The clonotype was recovered from a man aged 55 to 70 with active or convalescent COVID-19. Sequenced sample: peripheral blood. The chain links TRBV4-1 to TRBJ2-2; D is uncertain. This CDR3 reads CATMSTGELFF. CDR3 DNA sequence: TGCGCCACCATGAGTACCGGGGAGCTGTTTTTT.